These T cell receptor beta chains were read from a single sample in a study of beta chain features in type 1 diabetes. Method: immunoSEQ multiplex PCR; TCRdb's copy keeps in-frame clones and lacks some. The data contain under 550,000 clones, more than 9.5% of them singletons. What was sequenced was naive CD4+ T cells from blood. All receptors come from a woman aged 18-30 years in good health. Both conserved end residues are part of each CDR3. The order of the fields is V gene, J gene, D gene, clone size, CDR3 protein, CDR3 DNA. The D gene is left open where the match is weak. Some rows have no size entry. The others give once, few or many, or a class for an expanded clone.

V gene: TRBV5-4; J gene: TRBJ2-1; D gene: -; clone size: -; CDR3 protein: CASSSQVGEQFF; CDR3 DNA: TGTGCCAGCAGCTCACAGGTTGGTGAGCAGTTCTTC
V gene: TRBV18; J gene: TRBJ2-7; D gene: -; clone size: -; CDR3 protein: CASSPRRDTLYEQYF; CDR3 DNA: TGTGCCAGCTCACCACGCCGGGATACCTTATACGAGCAGTACTTC
V gene: TRBV6-5; J gene: TRBJ2-3; D gene: -; clone size: -; CDR3 protein: CASRGSWGTDTQYF; CDR3 DNA: TGTGCCAGCAGGGGGAGTTGGGGCACAGATACGCAGTATTTT
V gene: TRBV2; J gene: TRBJ1-2; D gene: -; clone size: few; CDR3 protein: CASRSGTGAGGYTF; CDR3 DNA: TGTGCCAGCAGAAGCGGGACTGGGGCAGGTGGCTACACCTTC
V gene: TRBV19; J gene: TRBJ2-2; D gene: -; clone size: few; CDR3 protein: CASSSGITTGELFF; CDR3 DNA: TGTGCCAGTAGCTCTGGGATTACTACCGGGGAGCTGTTTTTT
V gene: TRBV9; J gene: TRBJ2-2; D gene: TRBD2; clone size: few; CDR3 protein: CASQRGGNTGELFF; CDR3 DNA: TGTGCCAGCCAGCGCGGGGGAAACACCGGGGAGCTGTTTTTT
V gene: TRBV5-1; J gene: TRBJ2-3; D gene: TRBD2; clone size: few; CDR3 protein: CASSRLAGASTDTQYF; CDR3 DNA: TGCGCCAGCAGCCGATTAGCGGGAGCTAGCACAGATACGCAGTATTTT
V gene: TRBV19; J gene: TRBJ2-3; D gene: -; clone size: few; CDR3 protein: CASSGPASSTDTQYF; CDR3 DNA: TGTGCCAGTAGTGGCCCAGCGTCTAGCACAGATACGCAGTATTTT
V gene: TRBV2; J gene: TRBJ2-1; D gene: TRBD2; clone size: -; CDR3 protein: CASIPSGPYNEQFF; CDR3 DNA: TGTGCCAGCATCCCTAGCGGGCCCTACAATGAGCAGTTCTTC
V gene: TRBV7-2; J gene: TRBJ2-7; D gene: TRBD2; clone size: few; CDR3 protein: CASSLGGGRPYEQYF; CDR3 DNA: TGTGCCAGCAGCTTAGGGGGCGGGAGGCCCTACGAGCAGTACTTC
V gene: TRBV6-5; J gene: TRBJ2-3; D gene: -; clone size: -; CDR3 protein: CASSYSSGSSTDTQYF; CDR3 DNA: TGTGCCAGCAGTTACAGTAGCGGATCTAGCACAGATACGCAGTATTTT
V gene: TRBV7-9; J gene: TRBJ1-1; D gene: -; clone size: -; CDR3 protein: CASSLEGGTEAFF; CDR3 DNA: TGTGCCAGCAGCTTAGAGGGGGGCACTGAAGCTTTCTTT
V gene: TRBV13; J gene: TRBJ1-2; D gene: -; clone size: -; CDR3 protein: CASSLGPGPGYTF; CDR3 DNA: TGTGCCAGCAGCTTAGGGCCAGGGCCCGGCTACACCTTC
V gene: TRBV7-2; J gene: TRBJ2-1; D gene: -; clone size: -; CDR3 protein: CASRGRVNEQFF; CDR3 DNA: TGTGCCAGCAGGGGGCGGGTGAACGAGCAGTTCTTC
V gene: TRBV30; J gene: TRBJ2-7; D gene: -; clone size: -; CDR3 protein: CACQDKAKSSYEQYF; CDR3 DNA: TGTGCCTGTCAGGACAAGGCAAAAAGTTCCTACGAGCAGTACTTC
V gene: TRBV5-1; J gene: TRBJ1-2; D gene: TRBD1; clone size: few; CDR3 protein: CASSLGGTGFYGYTF; CDR3 DNA: TGCGCCAGCAGCTTGGGAGGGACAGGGTTCTATGGCTACACCTTC
V gene: TRBV9; J gene: TRBJ2-2; D gene: TRBD1; clone size: -; CDR3 protein: CASSVQGASGELFF; CDR3 DNA: TGTGCCAGCAGCGTCCAGGGGGCGTCCGGGGAGCTGTTTTTT
V gene: TRBV19; J gene: TRBJ2-1; D gene: -; clone size: few; CDR3 protein: CASSASRSSYNEQFF; CDR3 DNA: TGTGCCAGTAGTGCTTCTAGGAGCTCCTACAATGAGCAGTTCTTC
V gene: TRBV30; J gene: TRBJ2-5; D gene: -; clone size: -; CDR3 protein: CAWSVGTTVWEQYF; CDR3 DNA: TGTGCCTGGAGTGTTGGGACGACCGTTTGGGAGCAGTACTTC
V gene: TRBV7-7; J gene: TRBJ1-3; D gene: -; clone size: few; CDR3 protein: CASSLGQSSGNTIYF; CDR3 DNA: TGTGCCAGCAGCTTAGGACAGTCCTCTGGAAACACCATATATTTT
V gene: TRBV25-1; J gene: TRBJ1-3; D gene: TRBD1; clone size: -; CDR3 protein: CASRRDREADTIYF; CDR3 DNA: TGTGCCAGCAGAAGGGACAGGGAGGCGGACACCATATATTTT
V gene: TRBV10-3; J gene: TRBJ1-5; D gene: -; clone size: -; CDR3 protein: CAISESGVPQPQHF; CDR3 DNA: TGTGCCATCAGTGAGTCAGGGGTCCCTCAGCCCCAGCATTTT
V gene: TRBV11-3; J gene: TRBJ2-5; D gene: TRBD1; clone size: -; CDR3 protein: CASSSTQGLETQYF; CDR3 DNA: TGTGCCAGCAGCTCAACACAGGGGTTGGAGACCCAGTACTTC
V gene: TRBV9; J gene: TRBJ2-3; D gene: TRBD2; clone size: few; CDR3 protein: CASSPSSGVTDTQYF; CDR3 DNA: TGTGCCAGCAGCCCGTCTAGCGGGGTCACAGATACGCAGTATTTT
V gene: TRBV9; J gene: TRBJ1-3; D gene: TRBD1; clone size: -; CDR3 protein: CASSGPGTGLGNTIYF; CDR3 DNA: TGTGCCAGCAGCGGACCCGGGACAGGGTTAGGAAACACCATATATTTT
V gene: TRBV11-2; J gene: TRBJ2-1; D gene: -; clone size: -; CDR3 protein: CASSLTDSTYNEQFF; CDR3 DNA: TGTGCCAGCAGCTTAACTGACAGTACCTACAATGAGCAGTTCTTC
V gene: TRBV12-5; J gene: TRBJ2-1; D gene: -; clone size: -; CDR3 protein: CASGPLWGEQFF; CDR3 DNA: TGTGCTAGTGGTCCCCTTTGGGGCGAGCAGTTCTTC
V gene: TRBV7-2; J gene: TRBJ2-6; D gene: -; clone size: few; CDR3 protein: CASRSSGANVLTF; CDR3 DNA: TGTGCCAGCCGTAGCTCTGGGGCCAACGTCCTGACTTTC